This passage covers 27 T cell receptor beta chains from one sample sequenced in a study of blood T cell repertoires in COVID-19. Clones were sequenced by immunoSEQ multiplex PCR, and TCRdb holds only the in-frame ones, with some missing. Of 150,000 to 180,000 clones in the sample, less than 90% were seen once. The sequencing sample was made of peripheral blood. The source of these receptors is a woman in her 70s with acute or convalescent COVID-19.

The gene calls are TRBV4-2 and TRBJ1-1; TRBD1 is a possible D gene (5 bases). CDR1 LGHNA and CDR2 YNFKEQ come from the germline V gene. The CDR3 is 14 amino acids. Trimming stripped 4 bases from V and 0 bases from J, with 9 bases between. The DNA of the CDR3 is TGTGCCAGCAGCCTCTTAGGGGTGAACACTGAAGCTTTCTTT. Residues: CASSLLGVNTEAFF.

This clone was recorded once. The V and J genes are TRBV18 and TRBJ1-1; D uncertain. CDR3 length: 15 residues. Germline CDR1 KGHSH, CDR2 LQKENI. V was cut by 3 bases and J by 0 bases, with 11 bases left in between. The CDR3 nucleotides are TGTGCCAGCTCACCCCCCTCGGGATTGAACACTGAAGCTTTCTTT. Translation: CASSPPSGLNTEAFF. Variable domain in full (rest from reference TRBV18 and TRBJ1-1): NAGVMQNPRHLVRRRGQEARLRCSPMKGHSHVYWYRQLPEEGLKFMVYLQKENIIDESGMPKERFSAEFPKEGPSILRIQQVVRGDSAAYFCASSPPSGLNTEAFFGQGTRLTVV.

The CDR3 bases are TGTGCCAGTAGTTCCGGAGGCAGGGGCGAAAATGAAAAACTGTTTTTT. It translates to CASSSGGRGENEKLFF. The chain is built from TRBV19 and TRBJ1-4; the D gene is possibly TRBD1 (6 bases). The CDR3 sequence is 16 residues long. Germline CDR1 LNHDA, CDR2 SQIVND (reference sequence). V was trimmed by 5 bases and J by 5 bases, leaving 18 bases between them.

For the CDR3, the DNA is TGTGCCAGCAGCTTGGGACTCTACGGGGACTATGGCTACACCTTC. Translating gives CASSLGLYGDYGYTF. This chain joins TRBV5-6 and TRBJ1-2; D is ambiguous. V was clipped by 0 bases and J by 3 bases, with 12 bases between them. Germline-derived CDR1 and CDR2 are SGHDT and YYEEEE. This CDR3 has 15 residues.

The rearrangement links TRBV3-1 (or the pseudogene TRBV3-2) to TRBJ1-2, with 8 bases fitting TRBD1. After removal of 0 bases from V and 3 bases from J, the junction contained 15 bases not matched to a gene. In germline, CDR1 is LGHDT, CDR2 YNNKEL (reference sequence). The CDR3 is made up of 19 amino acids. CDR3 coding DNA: TGTGCCAGCAGCCAAGATCCGCGTACAGGGACAGGATTCTACTATGGCTACACCTTC. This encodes CASSQDPRTGTGFYYGYTF.

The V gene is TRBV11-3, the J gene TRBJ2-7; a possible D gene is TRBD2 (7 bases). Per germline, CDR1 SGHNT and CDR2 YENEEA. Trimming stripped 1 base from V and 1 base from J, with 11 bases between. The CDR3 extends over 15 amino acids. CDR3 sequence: CASSLGGGASYEQYF. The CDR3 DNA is TGTGCCAGCAGCTTAGGAGGGGGGGCATCCTACGAGCAGTACTTC.

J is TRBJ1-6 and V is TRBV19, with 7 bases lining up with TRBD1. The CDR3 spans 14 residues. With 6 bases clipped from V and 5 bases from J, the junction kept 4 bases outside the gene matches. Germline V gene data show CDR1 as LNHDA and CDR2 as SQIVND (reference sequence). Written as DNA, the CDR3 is TGTGCCAGTAGCCCGGGACAGAATAATTCACCCCTCCACTTT. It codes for CASSPGQNNSPLHF.

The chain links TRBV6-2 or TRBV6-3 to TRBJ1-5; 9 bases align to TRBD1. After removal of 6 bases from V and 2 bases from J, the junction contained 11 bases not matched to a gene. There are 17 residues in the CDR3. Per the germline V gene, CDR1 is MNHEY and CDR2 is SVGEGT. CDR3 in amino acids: CASSPEGQGWGNQPQHF. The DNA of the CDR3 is TGTGCCAGCAGCCCCGAGGGACAGGGATGGGGCAATCAGCCCCAGCATTTT.

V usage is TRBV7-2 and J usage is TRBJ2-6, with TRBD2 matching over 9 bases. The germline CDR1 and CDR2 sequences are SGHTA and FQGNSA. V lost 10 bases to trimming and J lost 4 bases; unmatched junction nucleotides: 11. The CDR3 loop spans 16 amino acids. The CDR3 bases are TGTGCCACTCTACCGGGACTAGCTGTGGGGGCCAACGTCCTGACTTTC. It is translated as CATLPGLAVGANVLTF.

The CDR3 protein is CASSQVGVGQGAYEQYF. The CDR3 coding sequence is TGTGCCAGCAGCCAAGTAGGAGTTGGACAGGGGGCTTACGAGCAGTACTTC. This chain links TRBV4-2 with TRBJ2-7, with TRBD1 identical over 11 bases. The germline V gene has CDR1 LGHNA and CDR2 YNFKEQ. V was clipped by 1 base and J by 4 bases; unmatched bases: 9. The CDR3 is 17 amino acids.

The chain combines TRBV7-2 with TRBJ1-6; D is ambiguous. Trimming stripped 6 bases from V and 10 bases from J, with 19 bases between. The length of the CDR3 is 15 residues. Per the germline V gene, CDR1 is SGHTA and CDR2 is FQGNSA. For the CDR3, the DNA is TGTGCCAGCAGGCGCTCCCCGGTCGGGGAATCACCCCTCCACTTT. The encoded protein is CASRRSPVGESPLHF.

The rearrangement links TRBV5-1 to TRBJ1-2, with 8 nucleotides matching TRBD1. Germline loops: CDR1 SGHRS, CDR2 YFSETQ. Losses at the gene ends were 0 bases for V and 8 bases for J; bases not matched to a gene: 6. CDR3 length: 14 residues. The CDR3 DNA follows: TGCGCCAGCAGCTTGGGGGGGACAGGAGGAGGCTACACCTTC. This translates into CASSLGGTGGGYTF.

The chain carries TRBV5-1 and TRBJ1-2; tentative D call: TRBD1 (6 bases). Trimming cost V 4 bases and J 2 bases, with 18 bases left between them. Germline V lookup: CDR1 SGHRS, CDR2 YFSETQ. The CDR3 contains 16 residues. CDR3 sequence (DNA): TGCGCCAGCAGCCCACAAACAGGGATTGCGAACTATGGCTACACCTTC. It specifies CASSPQTGIANYGYTF.

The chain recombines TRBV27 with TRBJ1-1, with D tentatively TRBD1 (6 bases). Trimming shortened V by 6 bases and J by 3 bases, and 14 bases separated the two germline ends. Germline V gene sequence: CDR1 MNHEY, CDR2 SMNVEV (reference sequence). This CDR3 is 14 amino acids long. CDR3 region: CASRNRVGDTEAFF. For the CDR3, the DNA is TGTGCCAGCAGAAACAGGGTTGGGGACACTGAAGCTTTCTTT.

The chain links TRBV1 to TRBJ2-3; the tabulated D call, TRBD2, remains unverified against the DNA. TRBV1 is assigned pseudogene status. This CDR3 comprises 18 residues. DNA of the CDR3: TGCACCAGCAGCCAAGCGGCGGATCGACGCAGCCTCACAGATACGCAGTATTTT. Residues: CTSSQAADRRSLTDTQYF.

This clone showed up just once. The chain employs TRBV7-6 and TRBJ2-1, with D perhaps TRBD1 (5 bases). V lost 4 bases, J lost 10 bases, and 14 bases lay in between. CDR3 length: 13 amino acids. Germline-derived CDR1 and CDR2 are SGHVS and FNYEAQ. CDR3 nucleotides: TGTGCCAGCAGCTACGACAGAAAGGGCGAGCAGTTCTTC. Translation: CASSYDRKGEQFF.

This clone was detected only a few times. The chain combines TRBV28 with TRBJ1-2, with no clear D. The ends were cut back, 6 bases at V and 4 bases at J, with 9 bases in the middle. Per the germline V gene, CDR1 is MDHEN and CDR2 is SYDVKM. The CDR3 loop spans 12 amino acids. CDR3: CASRTMGYGYTF. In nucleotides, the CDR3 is TGTGCCAGCAGAACTATGGGCTATGGCTACACCTTC.

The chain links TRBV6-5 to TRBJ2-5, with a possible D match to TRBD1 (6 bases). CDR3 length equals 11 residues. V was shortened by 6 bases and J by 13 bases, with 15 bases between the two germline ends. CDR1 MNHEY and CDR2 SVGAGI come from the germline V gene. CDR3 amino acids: CASSLDRRRYF. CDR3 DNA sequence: TGTGCCAGCAGCCTCGACAGGAGGAGGTACTTC.

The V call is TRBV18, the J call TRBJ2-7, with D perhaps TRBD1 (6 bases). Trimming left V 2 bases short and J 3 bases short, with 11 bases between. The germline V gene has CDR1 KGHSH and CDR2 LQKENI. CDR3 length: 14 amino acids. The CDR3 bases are TGTGCCAGCTCACCATCAAAGGGGGACTACGAGCAGTACTTC. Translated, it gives CASSPSKGDYEQYF.

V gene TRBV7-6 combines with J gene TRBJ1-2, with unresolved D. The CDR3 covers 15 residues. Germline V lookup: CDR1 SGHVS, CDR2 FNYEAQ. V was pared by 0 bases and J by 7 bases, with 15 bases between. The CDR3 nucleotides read TGTGCCAGCAGCTTAGCGCGGGATGGGGTTGGTGGCTACACCTTC. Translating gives CASSLARDGVGGYTF. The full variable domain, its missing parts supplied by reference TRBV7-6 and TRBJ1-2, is GAGVSQSPRYKVTKRGQDVALRCDPISGHVSLYWYRQALGQGPEFLTYFNYEAQQDKSGLPNDRFSAERPEGSISTLTIQRTEQRDSAMYRCASSLARDGVGGYTFGSGTRLTVV.

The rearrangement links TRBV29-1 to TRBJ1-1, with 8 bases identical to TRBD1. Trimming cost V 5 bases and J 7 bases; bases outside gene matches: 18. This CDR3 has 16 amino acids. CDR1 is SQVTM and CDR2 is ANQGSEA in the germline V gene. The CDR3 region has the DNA TGCAGCGTTTCAACCTACACCCTGGGCGACAGGGGTGAAGCTTTCTTT. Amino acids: CSVSTYTLGDRGEAFF.

The CDR3 coding sequence is TGTGCCAGCAGCTTAGGACAGGGGCGAATGAACACTGAAGCTTTCTTT. It codes for CASSLGQGRMNTEAFF. The genes are TRBV11-1 and TRBJ1-1, with 8 bases that match TRBD1. Per germline, CDR1 SGHAT and CDR2 FQDESV (reference sequence). J was trimmed by 0 bases and V by 1 base; bases with no gene match: 4. CDR3 length equals 16 residues.

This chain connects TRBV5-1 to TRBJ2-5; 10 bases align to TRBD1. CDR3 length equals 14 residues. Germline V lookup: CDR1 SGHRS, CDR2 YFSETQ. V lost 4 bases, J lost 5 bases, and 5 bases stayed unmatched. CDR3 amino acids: CASSATGGVETQYF. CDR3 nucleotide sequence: TGCGCCAGCAGCGCGACAGGGGGCGTGGAGACCCAGTACTTC.

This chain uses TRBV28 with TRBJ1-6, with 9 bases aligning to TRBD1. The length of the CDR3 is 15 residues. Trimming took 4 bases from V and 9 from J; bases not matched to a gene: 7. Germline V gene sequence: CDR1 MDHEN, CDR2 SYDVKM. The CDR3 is CASSSSGTGSSPLHF. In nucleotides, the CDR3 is TGTGCCAGCAGTTCCTCCGGGACAGGGAGTTCACCCCTCCACTTT.

The CDR3 reads CASSLGQGSYEQYF. CDR3 in DNA: TGCGCCAGCAGCTTGGGGCAGGGTTCCTACGAGCAGTACTTC. This sequence joins TRBV5-1 and TRBJ2-7; tentative D call: TRBD1 (5 bases). The V end lost 0 bases, the J end lost 1 base, and 8 bases lay between the germline ends. Germline-derived CDR1 and CDR2 are SGHRS and YFSETQ. CDR3 length equals 14 residues.

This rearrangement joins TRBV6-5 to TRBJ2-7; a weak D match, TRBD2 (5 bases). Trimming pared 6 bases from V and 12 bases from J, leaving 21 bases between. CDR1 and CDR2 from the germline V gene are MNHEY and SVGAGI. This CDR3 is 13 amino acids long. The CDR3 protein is CASRGLQRSSLYV. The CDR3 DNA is TGTGCCAGCAGAGGGCTTCAGAGGTCTAGCCTGTACGTC.

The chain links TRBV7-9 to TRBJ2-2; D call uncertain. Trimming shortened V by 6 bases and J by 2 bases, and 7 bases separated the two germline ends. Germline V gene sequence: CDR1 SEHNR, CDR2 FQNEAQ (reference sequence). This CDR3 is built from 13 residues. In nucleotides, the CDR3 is TGTGCCAGCAGACTAACCAACACCGGGGAGCTGTTTTTT. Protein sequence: CASRLTNTGELFF.